This T cell receptor beta chain emerged from a study of blood T cell repertoires in COVID-19. Across the whole study: Material from acute and convalescent COVID-19 was sourced from the United States, Italy and Spain. PBMCs, B-cell-depleted T cells, or T cells were the source of the cDNA or gDNA that made up the material.

This clone appeared a few times. In the authors' workflow: Counts of nucleated cells, estimated from reference gene primer amplification, were obtained. The data were produced by immunoSEQ multiplex PCR, yet TCRdb's version contains in-frame clones alone and is incomplete. The D gene and trimming were derived from the DNA, and the V and J assignments and clone size from that table. Here the sample spans approximately 140,000 clones, about 91% being singletons. V lost 3 bases to trimming and J lost 8 bases, with 15 bases between them. Germline values: CDR1 KGHDR, CDR2 SFDVKD. CDR3 size: 14 residues. This chain uses TRBV24-1 with TRBJ1-2, with D possibly matching TRBD1 (5 bases). Material for sequencing was peripheral blood. This receptor was identified in a woman aged 55-70 years with acute or convalescent COVID-19. In nucleotides, the CDR3 is TGTGCCACCAGTGATGCGGACATTTCCTGGGGCTACACCTTC. Translated: CATSDADISWGYTF.